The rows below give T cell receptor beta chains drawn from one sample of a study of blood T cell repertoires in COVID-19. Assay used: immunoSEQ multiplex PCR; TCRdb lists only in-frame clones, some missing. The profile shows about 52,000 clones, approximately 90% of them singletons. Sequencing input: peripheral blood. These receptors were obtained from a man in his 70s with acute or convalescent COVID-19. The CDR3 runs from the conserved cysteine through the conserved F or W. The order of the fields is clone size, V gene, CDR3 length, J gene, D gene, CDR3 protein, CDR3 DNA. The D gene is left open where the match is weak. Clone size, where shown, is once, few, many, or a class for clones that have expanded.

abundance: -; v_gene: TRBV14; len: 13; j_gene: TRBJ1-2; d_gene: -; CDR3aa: CASSHSQGGGYTF; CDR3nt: TGTGCCAGCAGCCATTCTCAGGGAGGTGGCTACACCTTC
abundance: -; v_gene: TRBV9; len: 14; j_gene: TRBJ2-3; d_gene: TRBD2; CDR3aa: CASSLRLATDTQYF; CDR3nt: TGTGCCAGCAGCCTAAGACTAGCGACAGATACGCAGTATTTT
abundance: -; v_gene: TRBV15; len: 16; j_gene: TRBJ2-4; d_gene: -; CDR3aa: CATSAPKEIAKNIQYF; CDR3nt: TGTGCCACTTCTGCCCCAAAAGAGATAGCCAAAAACATTCAGTACTTC
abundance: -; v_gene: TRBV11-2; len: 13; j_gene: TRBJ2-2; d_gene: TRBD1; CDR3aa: CASSERQGGELFF; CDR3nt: TGTGCCAGCAGTGAGCGACAGGGCGGGGAGCTGTTTTTT
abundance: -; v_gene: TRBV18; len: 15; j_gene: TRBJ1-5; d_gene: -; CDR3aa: CASSPPSRGEQPQHF; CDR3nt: TGTGCCAGCTCACCACCGTCCAGGGGCGAACAGCCCCAGCATTTT
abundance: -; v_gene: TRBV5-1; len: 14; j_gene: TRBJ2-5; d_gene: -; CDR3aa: CASSYPLAQETQYF; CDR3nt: TGCGCCAGCAGCTACCCATTGGCACAAGAGACCCAGTACTTC
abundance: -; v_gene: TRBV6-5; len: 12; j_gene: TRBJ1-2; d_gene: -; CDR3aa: CASRKGEAGYTF; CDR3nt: TGTGCCAGCAGGAAAGGGGAAGCTGGCTACACCTTC
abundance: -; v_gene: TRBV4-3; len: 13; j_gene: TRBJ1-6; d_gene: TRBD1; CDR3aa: CASTRDRGSPLHF; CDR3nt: TGCGCCAGCACGCGGGACAGGGGGTCACCCCTCCACTTT
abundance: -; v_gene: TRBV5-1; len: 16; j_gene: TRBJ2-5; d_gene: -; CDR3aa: CASSPEDRSLQETQYF; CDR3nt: TGCGCCAGCAGCCCAGAAGATAGGAGCCTCCAAGAGACCCAGTACTTC
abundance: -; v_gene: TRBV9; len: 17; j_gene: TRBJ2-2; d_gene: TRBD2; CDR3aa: CASTPTSGRTNTGELFF; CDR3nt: TGTGCCAGCACCCCGACTAGCGGGAGGACGAACACCGGGGAGCTGTTTTTT
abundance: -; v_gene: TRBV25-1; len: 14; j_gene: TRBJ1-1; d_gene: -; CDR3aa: CASSEPGRNTEAFF; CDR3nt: TGTGCCAGCAGTGAACCGGGAAGAAACACTGAAGCTTTCTTT
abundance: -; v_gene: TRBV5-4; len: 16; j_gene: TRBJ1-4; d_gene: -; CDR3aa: CASSLYSVASNEKLFF; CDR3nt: TGTGCCAGCAGCTTGTACAGCGTAGCGTCTAATGAAAAACTGTTTTTT
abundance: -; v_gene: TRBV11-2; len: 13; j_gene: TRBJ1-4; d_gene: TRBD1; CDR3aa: CASSRDRAEKLFF; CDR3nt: TGTGCCAGCAGCCGGGACAGGGCTGAAAAACTGTTTTTT
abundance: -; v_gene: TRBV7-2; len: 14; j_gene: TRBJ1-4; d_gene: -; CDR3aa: CASSYPGTNEKLFF; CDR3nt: TGTGCCAGCAGCTATCCGGGAACTAATGAAAAACTGTTTTTT
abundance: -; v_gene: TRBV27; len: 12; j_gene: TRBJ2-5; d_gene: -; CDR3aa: CASSFRAGTQYF; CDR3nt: TGTGCCAGCAGTTTCCGTGCGGGGACCCAGTACTTC
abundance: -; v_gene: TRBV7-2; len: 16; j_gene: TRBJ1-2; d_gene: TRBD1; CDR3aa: CASSSRPGQGGYGYTF; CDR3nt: TGTGCCAGCAGCTCGAGGCCGGGACAGGGGGGATATGGCTACACCTTC
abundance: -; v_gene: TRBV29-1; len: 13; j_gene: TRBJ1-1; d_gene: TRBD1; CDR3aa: CSVEGDRGTEAFF; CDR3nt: TGCAGCGTTGAGGGGGACAGGGGCACTGAAGCTTTCTTT
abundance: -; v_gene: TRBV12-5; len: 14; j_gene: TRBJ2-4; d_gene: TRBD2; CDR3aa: CASGTSGAKNIQYF; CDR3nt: TGTGCTAGTGGTACTAGCGGGGCCAAAAACATTCAGTACTTC
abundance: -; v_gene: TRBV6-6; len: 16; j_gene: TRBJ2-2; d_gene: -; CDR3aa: CASSYSGDENTGELFF; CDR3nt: TGTGCCAGCAGTTACTCAGGGGATGAGAACACCGGGGAGCTGTTTTTT
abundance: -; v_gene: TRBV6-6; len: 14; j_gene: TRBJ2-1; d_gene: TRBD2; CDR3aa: CASTRLAGDNEQFF; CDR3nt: TGTGCCAGCACTCGACTAGCGGGGGACAATGAGCAGTTCTTC
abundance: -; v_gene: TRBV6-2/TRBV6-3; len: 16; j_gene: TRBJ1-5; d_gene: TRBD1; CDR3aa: CASSDGQGGPRGPQHF; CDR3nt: TGTGCCAGCAGTGACGGACAGGGGGGCCCTAGGGGGCCCCAGCATTTT
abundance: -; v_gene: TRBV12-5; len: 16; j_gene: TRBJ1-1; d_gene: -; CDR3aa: CASGLEGLLKNTEAFF; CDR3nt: TGTGCTAGTGGCCTGGAGGGGCTTCTCAAGAACACTGAAGCTTTCTTT
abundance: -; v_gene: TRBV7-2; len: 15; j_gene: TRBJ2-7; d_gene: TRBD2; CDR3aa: CASSLVASGSDEQYF; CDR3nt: TGTGCCAGCAGCTTAGTGGCTAGCGGGAGCGACGAGCAGTACTTC
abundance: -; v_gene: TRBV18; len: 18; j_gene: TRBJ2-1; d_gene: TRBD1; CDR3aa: CASSPRGGQLLSYNEQFF; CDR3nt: TGTGCCAGCTCACCACGAGGGGGACAGTTACTATCCTACAATGAGCAGTTCTTC
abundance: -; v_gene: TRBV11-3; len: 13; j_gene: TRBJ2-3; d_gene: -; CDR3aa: CASSLGGTDTQYF; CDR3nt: TGTGCCAGCAGCTTAGGAGGCACAGATACGCAGTATTTT
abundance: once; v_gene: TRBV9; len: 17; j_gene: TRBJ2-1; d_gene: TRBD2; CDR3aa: CASSTRTSGGSYNEQFF; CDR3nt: TGTGCCAGCAGCACCAGGACTAGCGGGGGGTCCTACAATGAGCAGTTCTTC
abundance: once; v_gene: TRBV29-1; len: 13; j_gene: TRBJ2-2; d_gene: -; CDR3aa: CSAVRVGTGELFF; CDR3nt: TGCAGCGCCGTCCGGGTGGGCACCGGGGAGCTGTTTTTT
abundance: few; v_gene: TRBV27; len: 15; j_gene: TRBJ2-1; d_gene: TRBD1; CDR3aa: CASSLRTGGRNEQFF; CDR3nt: TGTGCCAGCAGTTTACGGACAGGGGGCCGCAATGAGCAGTTCTTC
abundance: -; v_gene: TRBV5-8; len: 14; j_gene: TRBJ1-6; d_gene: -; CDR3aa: CASSSPHHNSPLHF; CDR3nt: TGTGCCAGCAGCTCCCCACACCATAATTCACCCCTCCACTTT
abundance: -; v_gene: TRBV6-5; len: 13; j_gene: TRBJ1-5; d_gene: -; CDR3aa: CASSFRVGQPQHF; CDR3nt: TGTGCCAGCAGTTTCAGGGTGGGTCAGCCCCAGCATTTT
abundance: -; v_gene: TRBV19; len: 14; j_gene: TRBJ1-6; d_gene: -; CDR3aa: CASNIGQNNSPLHF; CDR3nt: TGTGCCAGCAACATCGGACAGAATAATTCACCCCTCCACTTT
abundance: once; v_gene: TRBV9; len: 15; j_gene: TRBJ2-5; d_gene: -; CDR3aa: CASSVFHRAQETQYF; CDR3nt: TGTGCCAGCAGCGTATTTCACAGAGCCCAAGAGACCCAGTACTTC
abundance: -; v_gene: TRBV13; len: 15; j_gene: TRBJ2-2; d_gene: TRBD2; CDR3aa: CASLTAGGSTGELFF; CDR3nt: TGTGCCAGCCTGACAGCGGGAGGTAGCACCGGGGAGCTGTTTTTT
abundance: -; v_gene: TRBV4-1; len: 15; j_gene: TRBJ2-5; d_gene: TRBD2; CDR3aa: CASRKWASGEETQYF; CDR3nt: TGCGCCAGCAGGAAGTGGGCTAGCGGGGAAGAGACCCAGTACTTC
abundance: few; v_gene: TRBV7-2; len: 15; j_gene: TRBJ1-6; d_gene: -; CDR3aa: CASSLWSQGNSPLHF; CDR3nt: TGTGCCAGCAGCTTATGGAGCCAGGGGAATTCACCCCTCCACTTT
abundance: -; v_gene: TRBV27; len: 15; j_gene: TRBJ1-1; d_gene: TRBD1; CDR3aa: CASTNPGQGRTEAFF; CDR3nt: TGTGCCAGCACTAATCCGGGACAGGGGAGGACTGAAGCTTTCTTT
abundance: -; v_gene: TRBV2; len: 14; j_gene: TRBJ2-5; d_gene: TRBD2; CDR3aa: CASSTSGNKETQYF; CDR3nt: TGTGCCAGCAGTACTAGCGGCAACAAAGAGACCCAGTACTTC
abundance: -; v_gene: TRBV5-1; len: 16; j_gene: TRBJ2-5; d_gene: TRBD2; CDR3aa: CASSLAVSSGRETQYF; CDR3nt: TGCGCCAGCAGCTTGGCCGTATCTAGCGGGAGGGAGACCCAGTACTTC
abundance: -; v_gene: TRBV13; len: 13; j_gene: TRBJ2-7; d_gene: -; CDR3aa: CASSSTLSYEQYF; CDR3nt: TGTGCCAGCAGCTCGACTCTCTCCTACGAGCAGTACTTC
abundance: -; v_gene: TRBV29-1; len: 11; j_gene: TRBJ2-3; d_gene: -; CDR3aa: CSPLRADTQYF; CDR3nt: TGCAGCCCCCTGAGGGCAGATACGCAGTATTTT
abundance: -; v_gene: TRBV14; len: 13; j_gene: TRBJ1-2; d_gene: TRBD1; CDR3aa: CASSGQGYYGYTF; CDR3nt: TGTGCCAGCAGCGGACAGGGTTACTATGGCTACACCTTC
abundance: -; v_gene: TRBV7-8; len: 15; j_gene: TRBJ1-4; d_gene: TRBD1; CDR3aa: CASSPPGTGGEKLFF; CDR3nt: TGTGCCAGCAGCCCCCCCGGGACAGGTGGGGAAAAACTGTTTTTT
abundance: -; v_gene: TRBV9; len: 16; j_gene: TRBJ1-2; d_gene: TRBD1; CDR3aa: CASSKLGTGVNYGYTF; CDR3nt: TGTGCCAGCAGCAAACTAGGGACAGGGGTTAACTATGGCTACACCTTC
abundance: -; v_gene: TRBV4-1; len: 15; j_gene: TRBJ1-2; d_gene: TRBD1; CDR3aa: CASSQAGTGNYGYTF; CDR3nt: TGCGCCAGCAGCCAAGCCGGGACAGGAAACTATGGCTACACCTTC
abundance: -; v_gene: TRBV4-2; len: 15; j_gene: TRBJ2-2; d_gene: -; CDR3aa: CASSQDLAASGELFF; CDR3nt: TGTGCCAGCAGCCAAGATCTCGCCGCTAGCGGGGAGCTGTTTTTT
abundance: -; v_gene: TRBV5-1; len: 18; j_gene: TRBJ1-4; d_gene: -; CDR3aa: CASTINFRGHATNEKLFF; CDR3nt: TGCGCCAGCACCATAAACTTCAGAGGCCACGCAACTAATGAAAAACTGTTTTTT
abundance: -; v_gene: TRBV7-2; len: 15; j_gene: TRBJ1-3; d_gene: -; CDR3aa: CASSQSDSSGNTIYF; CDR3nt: TGTGCCAGCAGCCAATCGGACAGCTCTGGAAACACCATATATTTT
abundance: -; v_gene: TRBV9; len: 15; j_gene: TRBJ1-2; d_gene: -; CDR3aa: CASSPLGRGGYGYTF; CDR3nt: TGTGCCAGCAGCCCTTTGGGCAGGGGCGGCTATGGCTACACCTTC
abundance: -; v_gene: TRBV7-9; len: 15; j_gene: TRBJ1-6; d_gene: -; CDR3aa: CASRAGSSYNSPLHF; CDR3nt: TGTGCCAGCAGGGCGGGGAGCTCCTATAATTCACCCCTCCACTTT
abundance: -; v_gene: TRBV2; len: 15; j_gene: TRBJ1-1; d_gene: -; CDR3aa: CASSDGGYPNTEAFF; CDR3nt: TGTGCCAGCAGTGATGGGGGGTATCCGAACACTGAAGCTTTCTTT
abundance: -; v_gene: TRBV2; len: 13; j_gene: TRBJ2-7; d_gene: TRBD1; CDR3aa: CASSGTGWYEQYF; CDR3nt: TGTGCCAGTTCCGGGACAGGGTGGTACGAGCAGTACTTC
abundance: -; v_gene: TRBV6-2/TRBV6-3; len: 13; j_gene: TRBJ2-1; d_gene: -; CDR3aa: CASSYNWGPEQFF; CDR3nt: TGTGCCAGCAGTTACAATTGGGGGCCTGAGCAGTTCTTC
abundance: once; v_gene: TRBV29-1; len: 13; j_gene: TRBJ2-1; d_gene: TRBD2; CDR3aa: CSVLAGSYNEQFF; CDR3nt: TGCAGCGTACTAGCGGGCTCCTACAATGAGCAGTTCTTC
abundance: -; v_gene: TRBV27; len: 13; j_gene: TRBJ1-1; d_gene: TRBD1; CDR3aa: CASRGDRVREAFF; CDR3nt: TGTGCCAGCAGGGGGGACAGGGTAAGGGAAGCTTTCTTT
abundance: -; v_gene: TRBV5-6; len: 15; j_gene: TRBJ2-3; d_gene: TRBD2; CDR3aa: CASSVPGLSTDTQYF; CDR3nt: TGTGCCAGCAGCGTTCCGGGACTAAGCACAGATACGCAGTATTTT
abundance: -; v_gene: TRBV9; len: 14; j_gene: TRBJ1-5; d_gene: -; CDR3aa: CASSVDGSNQPQHF; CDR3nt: TGTGCCAGCAGCGTAGACGGTAGCAATCAGCCCCAGCATTTT
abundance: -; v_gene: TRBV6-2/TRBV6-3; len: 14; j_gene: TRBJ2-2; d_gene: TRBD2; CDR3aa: CASSWTSGNRELFF; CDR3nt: TGTGCCAGCAGCTGGACTAGCGGGAACCGGGAGCTGTTTTTT